This TCR beta chain was obtained from a study of blood T cell repertoires in COVID-19. Turning to the study itself: Sites in the United States, Italy and Spain provided acute and convalescent COVID-19 samples. In each case, the material was cDNA or gDNA derived from T cells, B-cell-depleted T cells, or PBMCs.

The CDR3 length is 13 residues. Germline V lookup: CDR1 MNHEY, CDR2 SVGAGI. The germline V and J ends were trimmed by 6 bases and 9 bases, with 17 bases remaining between them. Per the study methods: By means of reference gene primer amplification, nucleated cell counts were estimated. The data were produced by immunoSEQ multiplex PCR, yet TCRdb's version contains in-frame clones alone and is incomplete. The V and J calls and clone size were taken over from that table, and D and trimming were inferred from the DNA. The repertoire holds 110,000 to 150,000 clones, with 88% as singletons. The chain employs TRBV6-5 and TRBJ1-1; D uncertain. Material: peripheral blood. The receptor was isolated from a man between 70 and 80 years old with acute or convalescent COVID-19. CDR3 amino acids: CASSLYGREQAFF. The CDR3 DNA reads TGTGCCAGCAGCCTTTATGGTAGGGAGCAAGCTTTCTTT.